Listed below are T cell receptor beta chains from one sample, sequenced in a study of blood T cells in healthy people across ages. TCRdb passed the 5' RACE reads through MiXCR, listing each CDR3 protein once. The sample has 780,000 or so distinct CDR3 sequences, around a quarter seen once. This same sample was also part of a study on T cells of mothers and their children.

Sequencing input: blood. Every receptor here comes from a boy younger than 18 in good health. Each CDR3 is given without its conserved first and last residue. Some rows have no size entry. The others give once, few or many, or a class for an expanded clone.

v_gene	j_gene	abundance	CDR3aa
TRBV5-6	TRBJ2-4	.	ASSLGTGKNIQY
TRBV25-1	TRBJ1-4	.	ASSDRSNEKLF
TRBV7-9	TRBJ2-4	few	ASSPPGRVGNIQY
TRBV5-1	TRBJ1-1	.	ASSLSGRGLNTEAF
TRBV6-6	TRBJ2-5	.	ASRPTGFIDQETQY
TRBV2	TRBJ2-3	.	ASRLAGGLSDTQY
TRBV6-1	TRBJ2-1	.	ASKTSGRANEQF
TRBV12-3/TRBV12-4	TRBJ2-5	.	ASRDTGRGETQY
TRBV20-1	TRBJ2-7	few	SAGKRDSYSYEQY
TRBV29-1	TRBJ2-7	.	SVEDIGTASSYEQY
TRBV4-3	TRBJ1-2	.	ASSQGPGDTRDGYT
TRBV29-1	TRBJ1-3	.	SVRGHRGNTIY
TRBV25-1	TRBJ2-2	few	ATSDRGNTGELF
TRBV11-2	.	.	ASSRGMPTNEQF
TRBV5-1	TRBJ2-5	.	ASSSRPSGGQETQY
TRBV7-2	TRBJ2-1	.	ASSLAALRVTVEQF
TRBV6-5	TRBJ1-5	few	ASSYSRNQPQH
TRBV2	TRBJ2-7	.	ASTSGRDSYEQY
TRBV29-1	TRBJ1-1	few	SVVVLGRGREAF
TRBV3-1	TRBJ2-5	.	ASSHRASRETQY
TRBV20-1	TRBJ1-1	.	SARDTQVNTEAF
TRBV3-1	TRBJ1-4	.	ASSQEVTRQGNEKLF
TRBV11-2	TRBJ1-1	many	ASSLDRDTEAF
TRBV4-3	TRBJ2-7	.	ASSQDREASAEQY
TRBV6-5	TRBJ2-5	.	ASTETGAQETQY
TRBV29-1	TRBJ1-1	.	SVPSRTGSQGYTEAF
TRBV5-1	TRBJ2-4	.	ASSLIQGQNIQY
TRBV3-1	TRBJ2-7	.	ASSLRTSGSLYEQY
TRBV6-2/TRBV6-3	TRBJ1-4	many	ASRTWVDEKLF
TRBV12-3/TRBV12-4	TRBJ1-1	.	ASSPHPGVRPNTEAF
TRBV12-3/TRBV12-4	TRBJ1-4	few	ASSPGDSIAEKLF
TRBV9	.	.	ASSARGDRVLREQF
TRBV20-1	TRBJ2-1	.	SAPRILGAGGDEQF
TRBV7-9	TRBJ2-1	few	ASTEGQGAYNEQF
TRBV5-1	TRBJ1-1	.	ASSPGGPNTEAF
TRBV7-9	TRBJ2-5	.	ASSPLGLAIRETQY
TRBV12-3/TRBV12-4	TRBJ1-5	.	ASSSGINQPQH
TRBV20-1	TRBJ2-7	.	SAREPAQGAMEQY
TRBV3-1	TRBJ1-2	few	ASSRTEWGYT
TRBV7-6	TRBJ2-7	few	ASSLAATGEQY
TRBV7-9	TRBJ2-5	few	ASSPVPSGETQY
TRBV6-6	TRBJ2-5	few	ASSNDRVETQY
TRBV5-1	.	.	ASSSSPGDEQY
TRBV27	TRBJ2-3	few	ASTSTSGASDTQY
TRBV28	TRBJ2-3	few	ASSLFVGTDTQY